The clone carrying this T cell receptor beta chain has only a few counts. The target antigen is unknown. Researchers amplified the TCR beta CDR3 regions from RNA transcripts. During a first-round RT-PCR of the TCR CDR3, the HTBI primer set was used. MiXCR was run by TCRdb on the multiplex PCR reads, yielding one entry per CDR3 protein. The sample carries some 700,000 distinct CDR3 sequences, around a sixth recorded once. These data belong to a study of T cells in Graves' hyperthyroidism and ophthalmopathy. Findings and limits, study-wide: Classification by a 13 V-J model distinguished ophthalmopathy from stable hyperthyroidism. Also found in blood were most expanded thyroid clonotypes above 0.001.

The CDR3 runs 18 residues. The germline V gene has CDR1 GTSNPN and CDR2 SVGIG (reference sequence). The ends lost 3 bases at V and 1 base at J; junction bases unmatched: 14. No progression to ophthalmopathy during 18 months of follow-up defined stable disease. The clonotype was recovered from a man aged 50-59 years with Graves' hyperthyroidism. This chain connects TRBV30 to TRBJ2-3; 9 bases match TRBD2. Input material: blood. Here the CDR3 reads CAWRRPGASGTGTDTQYF. In DNA, the CDR3 is TGTGCCTGGAGACGCCCCGGGGCTAGCGGGACTGGCACAGATACGCAGTATTTT.